The sequence of this T cell receptor (beta chain) was determined in a study of cytomegalovirus exposure and HLA in healthy donors. Study-level background: Early release data held around 80 million unique TCRs from HLA-typed donors.

PCR amplification relied on 60 Vbeta primers (plus 13 Jbeta primers). The method was immunoSEQ multiplex PCR; TCRdb's version includes in-frame clones alone and lacks a portion of them. The data contain around 200,000 clones, less than 85% of them singletons. Germline V gene data show CDR1 as SEHNR and CDR2 as FQNEAQ (reference sequence). V was trimmed by 5 bases and J by 4 bases, leaving 12 bases between them. CDR3 size: 14 residues. Study-wide findings and caveats: Sequences of the TCR beta chain were said to predict the HLA-A and HLA-B alleles of most subjects accurately. The study dropped some indistinguishable V segments, TRBV6-2 and TRBV6-3 among them.

As to this clone: The target antigen is unknown.

This chain uses TRBV7-9 with TRBJ1-5; D unresolved. Sample: PBMCs. The clonotype originates from a boy aged 5-17 years in good health and CMV-seronegative. Written as DNA, the CDR3 is TGTGCCAGCAGCGGGTCGGAGGAGAATCAGCCCCAGCATTTT. Amino acids: CASSGSEENQPQHF.